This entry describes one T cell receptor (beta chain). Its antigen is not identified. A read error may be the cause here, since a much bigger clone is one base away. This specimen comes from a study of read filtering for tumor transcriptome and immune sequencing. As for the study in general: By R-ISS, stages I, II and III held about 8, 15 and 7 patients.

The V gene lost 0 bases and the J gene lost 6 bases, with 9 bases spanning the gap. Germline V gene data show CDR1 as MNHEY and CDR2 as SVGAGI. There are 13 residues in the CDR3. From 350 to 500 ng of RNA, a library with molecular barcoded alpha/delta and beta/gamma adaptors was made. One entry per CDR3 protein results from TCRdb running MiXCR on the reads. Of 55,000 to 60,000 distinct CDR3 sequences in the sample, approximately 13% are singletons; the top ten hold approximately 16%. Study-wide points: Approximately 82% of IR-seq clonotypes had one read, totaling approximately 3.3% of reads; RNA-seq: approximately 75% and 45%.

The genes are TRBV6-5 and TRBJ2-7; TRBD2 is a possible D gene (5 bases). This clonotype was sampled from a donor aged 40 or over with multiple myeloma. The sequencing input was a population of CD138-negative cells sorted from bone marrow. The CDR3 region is CASSYSTGCEQYF. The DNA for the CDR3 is TGTGCCAGCAGTTACTCTACGGGATGCGAGCAGTACTTC.